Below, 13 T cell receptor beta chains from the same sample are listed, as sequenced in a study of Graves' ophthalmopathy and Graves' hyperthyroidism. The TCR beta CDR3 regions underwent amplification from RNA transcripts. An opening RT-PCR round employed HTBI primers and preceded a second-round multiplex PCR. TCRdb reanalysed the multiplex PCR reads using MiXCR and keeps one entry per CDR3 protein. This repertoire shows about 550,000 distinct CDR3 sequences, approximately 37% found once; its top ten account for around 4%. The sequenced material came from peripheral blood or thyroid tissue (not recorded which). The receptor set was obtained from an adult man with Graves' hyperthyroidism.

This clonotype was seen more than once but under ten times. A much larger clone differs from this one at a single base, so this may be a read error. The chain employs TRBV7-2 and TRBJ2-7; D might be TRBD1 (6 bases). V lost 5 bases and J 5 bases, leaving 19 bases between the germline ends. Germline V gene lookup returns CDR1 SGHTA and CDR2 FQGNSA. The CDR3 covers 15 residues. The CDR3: CASSRRDMGPHEQYF. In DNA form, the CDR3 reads TGTGCCAGCAGCCGCCGGGACATGGGGCCCCACGAGCAGTACTTC. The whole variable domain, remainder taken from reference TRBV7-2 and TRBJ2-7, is GAGVSQSPSNKVTEKGKDVELRCDPISGHTALYWYRQSLGQGLEFLIYFQGNSAPDKSGLPSDRFSAERTGGSVSTLTIQRTQQEDSAVYLCASSRRDMGPHEQYFGPGTRLTVT.

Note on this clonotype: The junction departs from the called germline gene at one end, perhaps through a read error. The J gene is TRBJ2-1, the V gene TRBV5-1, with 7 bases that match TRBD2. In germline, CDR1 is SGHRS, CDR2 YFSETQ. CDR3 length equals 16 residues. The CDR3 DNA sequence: TGTGCCAGCAGCTTCCTCGCGGGGGTGACGAACAATGAGCAGTTCTTC. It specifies CASSFLAGVTNNEQFF.

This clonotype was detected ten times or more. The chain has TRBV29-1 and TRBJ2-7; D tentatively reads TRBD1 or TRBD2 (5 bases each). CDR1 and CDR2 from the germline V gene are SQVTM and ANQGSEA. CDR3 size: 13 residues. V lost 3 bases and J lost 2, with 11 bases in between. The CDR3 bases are TGCAGCGTTGACTCGGGACGGACCTACGAGCAGTACTTC. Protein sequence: CSVDSGRTYEQYF.

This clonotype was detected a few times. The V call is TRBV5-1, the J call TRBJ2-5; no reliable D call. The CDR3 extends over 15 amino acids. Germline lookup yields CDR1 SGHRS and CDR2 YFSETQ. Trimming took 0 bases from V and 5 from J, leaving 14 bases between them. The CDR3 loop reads CASSLATEPGETQYF. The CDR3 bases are TGCGCCAGCAGCTTGGCCACGGAGCCTGGCGAGACCCAGTACTTC.

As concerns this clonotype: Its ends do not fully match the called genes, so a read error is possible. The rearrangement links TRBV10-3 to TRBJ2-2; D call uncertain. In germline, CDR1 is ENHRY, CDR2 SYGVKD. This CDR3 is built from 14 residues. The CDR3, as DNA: TGTGCCAGCAGTTCGTACTGGGACACCGGGGAGCTGTTTTTT. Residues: CASSSYWDTGELFF.

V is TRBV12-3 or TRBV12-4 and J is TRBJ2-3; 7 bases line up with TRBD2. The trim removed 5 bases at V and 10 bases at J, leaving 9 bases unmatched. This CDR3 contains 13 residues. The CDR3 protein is CASSRSVGRAQYF. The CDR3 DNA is TGTGCCAGCAGTCGTAGTGTAGGGAGGGCGCAGTATTTT.

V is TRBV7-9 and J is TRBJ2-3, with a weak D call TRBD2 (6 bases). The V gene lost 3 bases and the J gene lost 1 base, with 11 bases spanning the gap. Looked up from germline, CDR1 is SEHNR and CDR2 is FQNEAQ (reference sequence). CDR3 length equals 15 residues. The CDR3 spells CASSFTGTGTDTQYF. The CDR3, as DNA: TGTGCCAGCAGCTTCACCGGGACTGGCACAGATACGCAGTATTTT.

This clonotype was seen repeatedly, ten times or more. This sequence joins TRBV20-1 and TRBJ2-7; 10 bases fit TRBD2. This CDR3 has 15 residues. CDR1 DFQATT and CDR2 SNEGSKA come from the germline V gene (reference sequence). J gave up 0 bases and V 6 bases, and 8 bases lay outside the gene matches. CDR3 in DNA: TGCAGTGCGGGGCAGACTAGCGGGTTCTCCTACGAGCAGTACTTC. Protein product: CSAGQTSGFSYEQYF.

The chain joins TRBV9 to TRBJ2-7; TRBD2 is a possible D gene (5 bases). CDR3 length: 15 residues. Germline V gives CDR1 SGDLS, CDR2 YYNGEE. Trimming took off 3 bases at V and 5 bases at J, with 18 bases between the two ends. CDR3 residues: CASSGEGLAGDEQYF. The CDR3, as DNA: TGTGCCAGCAGCGGAGAAGGCCTCGCGGGCGACGAGCAGTACTTC.

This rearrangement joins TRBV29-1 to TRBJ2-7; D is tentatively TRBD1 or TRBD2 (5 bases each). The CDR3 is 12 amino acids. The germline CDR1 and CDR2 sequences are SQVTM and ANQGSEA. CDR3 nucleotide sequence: TGCAGGGCCGGGACGGCGAATTACGAGCAGTACTTC. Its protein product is CRAGTANYEQYF.

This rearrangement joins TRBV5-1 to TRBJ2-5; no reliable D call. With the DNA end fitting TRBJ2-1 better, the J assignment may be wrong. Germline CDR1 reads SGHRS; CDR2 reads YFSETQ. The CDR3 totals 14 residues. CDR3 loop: CASSLPPPRSEQFF. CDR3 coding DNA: TGCGCCAGCAGCTTGCCCCCCCCACGCAGCGAGCAGTTCTTC.

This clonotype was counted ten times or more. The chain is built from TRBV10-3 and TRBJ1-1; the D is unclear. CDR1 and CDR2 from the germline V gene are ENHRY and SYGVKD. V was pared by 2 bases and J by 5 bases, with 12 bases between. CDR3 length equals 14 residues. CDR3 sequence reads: CAISEREGWTEAFF. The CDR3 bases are TGTGCCATCAGTGAGAGAGAGGGTTGGACTGAAGCTTTCTTT.

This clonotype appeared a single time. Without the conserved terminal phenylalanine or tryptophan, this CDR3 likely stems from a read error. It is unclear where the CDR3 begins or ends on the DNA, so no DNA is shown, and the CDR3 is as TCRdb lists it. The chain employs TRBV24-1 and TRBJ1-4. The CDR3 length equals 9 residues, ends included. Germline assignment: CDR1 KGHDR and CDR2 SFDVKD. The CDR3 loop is CATSEDLFY.